There are many counts of the clone carrying this T cell receptor beta chain. What it binds is unknown. The sample comes from a study of T-cell memory formation after mild COVID-19. About the research overall: Clusters were largely donor specific.

TCRdb processed the 5' RACE reads anew with MiXCR; each CDR3 protein has one entry. This table holds hundreds of thousands of distinct CDR3 sequences, more than 20% found once. Notes on the study in general: The study detected some responding clones in pre-infection memory, suggesting cross-reactive memory joined. Those CD4+ clones that contracted were mainly in CM and EM (CD8+ ones in EMRA).

Trimming pared 2 bases from V and 9 bases from J, leaving 18 bases between. CDR3 size: 15 residues. Germline V gene sequence: CDR1 SGHDT, CDR2 YYEEEE. The TCR was taken from an adult woman who had mild COVID-19 (a few samples of this study predate the infection). Cell type and time point are not known. The chain has TRBV5-6 and TRBJ1-3; D call uncertain. The sample comprised PBMCs or a T cell subset sorted from them (not recorded which). CDR3 coding DNA: TGTGCCAGCAGCTTACATGGCGCCGTAGGACTCACCATATATTTT. It specifies CASSLHGAVGLTIYF.